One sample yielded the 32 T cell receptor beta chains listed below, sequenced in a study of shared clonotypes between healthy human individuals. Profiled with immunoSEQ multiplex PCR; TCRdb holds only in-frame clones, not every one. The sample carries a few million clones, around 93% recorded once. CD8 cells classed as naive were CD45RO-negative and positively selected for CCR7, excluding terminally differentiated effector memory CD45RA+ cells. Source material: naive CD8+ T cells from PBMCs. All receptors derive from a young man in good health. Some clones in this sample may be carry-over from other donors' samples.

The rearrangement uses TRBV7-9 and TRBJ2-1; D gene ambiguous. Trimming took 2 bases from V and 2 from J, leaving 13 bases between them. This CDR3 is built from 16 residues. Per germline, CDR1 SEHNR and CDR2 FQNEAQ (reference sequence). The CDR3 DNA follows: TGTGCCAGCAGCTTAAATGTCGGGCTAGCCTACAATGAGCAGTTCTTC. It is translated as CASSLNVGLAYNEQFF. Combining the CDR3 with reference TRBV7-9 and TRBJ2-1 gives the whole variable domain DTGVSQNPRHKITKRGQNVTFRCDPISEHNRLYWYRQTLGQGPEFLTYFQNEAQLEKSRLLSDRFSAERPKGSFSTLEIQRTEQGDSAMYLCASSLNVGLAYNEQFFGPGTRLTVL.

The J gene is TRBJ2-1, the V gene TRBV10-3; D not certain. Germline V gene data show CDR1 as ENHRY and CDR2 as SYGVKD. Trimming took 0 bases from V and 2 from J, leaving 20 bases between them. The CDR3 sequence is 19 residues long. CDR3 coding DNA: TGTGCCATCAGTGAGTCTCTATTTGGCGCCACACCAGCCTACAATGAGCAGTTCTTC. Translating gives CAISESLFGATPAYNEQFF.

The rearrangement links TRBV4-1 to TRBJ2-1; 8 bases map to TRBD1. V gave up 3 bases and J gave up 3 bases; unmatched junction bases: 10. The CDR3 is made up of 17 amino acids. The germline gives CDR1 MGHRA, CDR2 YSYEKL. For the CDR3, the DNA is TGCGCCAGCAGCCACACGTACGGGACAGGCGACTACAATGAGCAGTTCTTC. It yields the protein CASSHTYGTGDYNEQFF.

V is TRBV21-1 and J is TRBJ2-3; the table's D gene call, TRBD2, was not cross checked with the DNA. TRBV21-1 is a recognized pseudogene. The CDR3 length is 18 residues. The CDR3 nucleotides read TGTGCCAGCAGCAAAGGGGCTAGCGGGAGGGGTTGCACAGATACGCAGTATTTT. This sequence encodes CASSKGASGRGCTDTQYF.

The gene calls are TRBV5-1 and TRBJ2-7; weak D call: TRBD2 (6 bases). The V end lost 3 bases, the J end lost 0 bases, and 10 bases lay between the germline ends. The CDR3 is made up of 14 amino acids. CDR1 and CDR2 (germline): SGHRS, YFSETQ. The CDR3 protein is CASSSGGLSYEQYF. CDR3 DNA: TGCGCCAGCAGCTCCGGGGGACTCTCCTACGAGCAGTACTTC.

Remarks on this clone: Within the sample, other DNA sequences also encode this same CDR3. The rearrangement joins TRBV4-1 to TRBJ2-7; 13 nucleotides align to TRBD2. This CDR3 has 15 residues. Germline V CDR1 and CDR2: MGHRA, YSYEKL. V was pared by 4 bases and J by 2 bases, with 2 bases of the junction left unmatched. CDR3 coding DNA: TGCGCCAGCAGCCCCGGACTAGCGGGAGCCTACGAGCAGTACTTC. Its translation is CASSPGLAGAYEQYF.

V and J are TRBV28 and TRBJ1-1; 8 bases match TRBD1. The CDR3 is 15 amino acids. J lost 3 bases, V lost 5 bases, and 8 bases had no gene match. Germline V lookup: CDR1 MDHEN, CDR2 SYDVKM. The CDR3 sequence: CASSLRQGLDTEAFF. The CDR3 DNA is TGTGCCAGCAGTCTGAGACAGGGGTTGGACACTGAAGCTTTCTTT. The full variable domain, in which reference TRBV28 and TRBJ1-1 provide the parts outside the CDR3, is DVKVTQSSRYLVKRTGEKVFLECVQDMDHENMFWYRQDPGLGLRLIYFSYDVKMKEKGDIPEGYSVSREKKERFSLILESASTNQTSMYLCASSLRQGLDTEAFFGQGTRLTVV.

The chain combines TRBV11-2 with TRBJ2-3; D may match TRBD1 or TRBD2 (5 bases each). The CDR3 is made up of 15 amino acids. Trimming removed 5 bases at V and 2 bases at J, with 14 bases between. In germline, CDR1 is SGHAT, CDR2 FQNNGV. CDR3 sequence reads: CASSPRGTNTDTQYF. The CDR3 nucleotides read TGTGCCAGCAGCCCACGGGGCACCAACACAGATACGCAGTATTTT.

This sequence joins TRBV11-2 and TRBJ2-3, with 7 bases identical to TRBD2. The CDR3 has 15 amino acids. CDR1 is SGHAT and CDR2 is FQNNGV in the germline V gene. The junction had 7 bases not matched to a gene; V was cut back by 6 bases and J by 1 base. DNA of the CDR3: TGTGCCAGCAGACACCTCCTAGCGGGCACAGATACGCAGTATTTT. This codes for CASRHLLAGTDTQYF.

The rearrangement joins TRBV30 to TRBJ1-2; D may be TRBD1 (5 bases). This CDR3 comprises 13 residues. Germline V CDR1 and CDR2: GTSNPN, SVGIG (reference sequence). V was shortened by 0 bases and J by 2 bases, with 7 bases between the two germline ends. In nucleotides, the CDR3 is TGTGCCTGGAGTGTTGAGGGGAACTATGGCTACACCTTC. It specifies CAWSVEGNYGYTF.

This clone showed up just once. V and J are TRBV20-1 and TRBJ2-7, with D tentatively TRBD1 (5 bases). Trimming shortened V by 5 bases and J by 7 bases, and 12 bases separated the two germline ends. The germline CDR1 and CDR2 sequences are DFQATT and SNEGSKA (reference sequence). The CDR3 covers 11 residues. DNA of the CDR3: TGCAGTGCTCAGGGAATGAGGGAGCAGTACTTC. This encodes CSAQGMREQYF.

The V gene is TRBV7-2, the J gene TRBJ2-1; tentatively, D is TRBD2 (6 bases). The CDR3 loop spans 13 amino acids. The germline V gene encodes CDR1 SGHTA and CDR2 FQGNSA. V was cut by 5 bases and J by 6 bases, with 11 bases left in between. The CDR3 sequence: CASSRDWGNEQFF. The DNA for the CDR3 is TGTGCCAGCAGCAGGGACTGGGGCAATGAGCAGTTCTTC.

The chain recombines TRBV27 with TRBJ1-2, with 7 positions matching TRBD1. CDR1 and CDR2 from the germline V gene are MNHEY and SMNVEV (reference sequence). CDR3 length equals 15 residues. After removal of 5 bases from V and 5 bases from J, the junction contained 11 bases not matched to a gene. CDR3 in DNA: TGTGCCAGCAGTAAACTACACAGGGGCGGGTATGGCTACACCTTC. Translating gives CASSKLHRGGYGYTF.

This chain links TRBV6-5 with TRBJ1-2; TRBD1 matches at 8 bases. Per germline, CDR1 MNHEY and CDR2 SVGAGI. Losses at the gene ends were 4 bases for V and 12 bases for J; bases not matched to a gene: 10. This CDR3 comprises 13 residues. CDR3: CASSFLVTGDDTF. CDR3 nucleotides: TGTGCCAGCAGTTTCCTTGTGACAGGGGATGACACCTTC.

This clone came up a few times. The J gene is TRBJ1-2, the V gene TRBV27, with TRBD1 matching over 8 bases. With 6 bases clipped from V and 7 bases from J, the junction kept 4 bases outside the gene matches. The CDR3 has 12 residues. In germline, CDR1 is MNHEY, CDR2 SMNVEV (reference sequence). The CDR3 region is CASRTGVRGYTF. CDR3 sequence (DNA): TGTGCCAGCAGGACAGGGGTACGTGGCTACACCTTC.

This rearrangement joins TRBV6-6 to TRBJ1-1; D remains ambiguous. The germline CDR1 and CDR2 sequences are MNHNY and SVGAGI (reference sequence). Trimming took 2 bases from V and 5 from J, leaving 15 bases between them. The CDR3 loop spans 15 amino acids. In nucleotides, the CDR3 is TGTGCCAGCAGTTACCCCCTTTGGGGTGGGACTGAAGCTTTCTTT. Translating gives CASSYPLWGGTEAFF.

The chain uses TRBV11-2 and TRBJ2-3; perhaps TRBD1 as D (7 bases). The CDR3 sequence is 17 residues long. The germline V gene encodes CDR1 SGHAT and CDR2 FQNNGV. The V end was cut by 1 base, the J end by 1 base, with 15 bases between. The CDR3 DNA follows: TGTGCCAGCAGCTTAGGCCAGGGGGGAAGAGGCACAGATACGCAGTATTTT. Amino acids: CASSLGQGGRGTDTQYF.

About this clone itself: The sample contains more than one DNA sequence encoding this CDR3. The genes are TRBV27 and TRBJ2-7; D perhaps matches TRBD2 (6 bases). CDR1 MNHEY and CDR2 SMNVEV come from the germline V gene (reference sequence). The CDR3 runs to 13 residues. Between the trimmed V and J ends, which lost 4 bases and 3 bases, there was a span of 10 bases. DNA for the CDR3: TGTGCCAGCAGTTCAGGGACTGGCTACGAGCAGTACTTC. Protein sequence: CASSSGTGYEQYF.

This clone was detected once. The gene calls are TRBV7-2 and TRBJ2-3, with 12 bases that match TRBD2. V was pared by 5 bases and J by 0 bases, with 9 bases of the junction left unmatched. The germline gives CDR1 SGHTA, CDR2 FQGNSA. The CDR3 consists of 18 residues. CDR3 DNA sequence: TGTGCCAGCAGCACTCAACTAGCGGGAGGCATAAGCACAGATACGCAGTATTTT. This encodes CASSTQLAGGISTDTQYF.

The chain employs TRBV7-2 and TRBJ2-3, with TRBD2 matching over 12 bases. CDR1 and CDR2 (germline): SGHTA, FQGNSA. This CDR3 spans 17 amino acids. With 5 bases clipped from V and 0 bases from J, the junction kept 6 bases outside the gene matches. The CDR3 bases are TGTGCCAGCAGCGCCGGACTAGCGGGGACTAGCACAGATACGCAGTATTTT. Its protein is CASSAGLAGTSTDTQYF.

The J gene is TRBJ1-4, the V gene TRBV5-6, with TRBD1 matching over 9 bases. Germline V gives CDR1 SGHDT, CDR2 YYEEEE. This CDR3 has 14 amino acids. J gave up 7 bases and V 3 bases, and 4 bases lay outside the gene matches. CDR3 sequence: CASSYRDRVEKLFF. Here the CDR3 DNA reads TGTGCCAGCAGCTACCGGGACAGGGTTGAAAAACTGTTTTTT. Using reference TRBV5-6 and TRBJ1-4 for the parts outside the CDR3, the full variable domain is DAGVTQSPTHLIKTRGQQVTLRCSPKSGHDTVSWYQQALGQGPQFIFQYYEEEERQRGNFPDRFSGHQFPNYSSELNVNALLLGDSALYLCASSYRDRVEKLFFGSGTQLSVL.

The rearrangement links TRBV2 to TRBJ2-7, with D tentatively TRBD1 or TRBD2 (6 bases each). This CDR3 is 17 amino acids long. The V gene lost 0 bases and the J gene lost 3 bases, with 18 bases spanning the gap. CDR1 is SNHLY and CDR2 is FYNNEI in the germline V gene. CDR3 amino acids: CASSEAPQRRGHYEQYF. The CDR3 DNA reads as TGTGCCAGCAGTGAAGCGCCCCAAAGGAGGGGACACTACGAGCAGTACTTC.

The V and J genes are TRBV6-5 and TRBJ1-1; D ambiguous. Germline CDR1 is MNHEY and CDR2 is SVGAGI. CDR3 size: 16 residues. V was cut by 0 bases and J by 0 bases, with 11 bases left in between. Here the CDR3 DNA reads TGTGCCAGCAGTTACTCTAGTGGCAGCTTGAACACTGAAGCTTTCTTT. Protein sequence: CASSYSSGSLNTEAFF.

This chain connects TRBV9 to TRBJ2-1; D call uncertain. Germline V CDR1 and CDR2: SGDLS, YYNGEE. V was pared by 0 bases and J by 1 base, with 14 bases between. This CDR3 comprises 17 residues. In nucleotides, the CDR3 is TGTGCCAGCAGCGTAGGTCGGCGCACCGCTTCCTACAATGAGCAGTTCTTC. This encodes CASSVGRRTASYNEQFF.

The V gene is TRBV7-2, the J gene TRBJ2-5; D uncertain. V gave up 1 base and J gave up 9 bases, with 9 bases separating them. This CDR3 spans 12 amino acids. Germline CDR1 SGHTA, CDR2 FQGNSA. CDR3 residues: CASSLGGVSQYF. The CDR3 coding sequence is TGTGCCAGCAGCTTAGGTGGTGTCTCCCAGTACTTC.

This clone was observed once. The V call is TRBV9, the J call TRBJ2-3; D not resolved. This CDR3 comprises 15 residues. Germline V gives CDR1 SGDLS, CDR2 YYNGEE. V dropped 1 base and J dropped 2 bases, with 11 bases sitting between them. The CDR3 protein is CASSVSSSNTDTQYF. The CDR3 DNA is TGTGCCAGCAGCGTATCGAGTAGCAACACAGATACGCAGTATTTT.

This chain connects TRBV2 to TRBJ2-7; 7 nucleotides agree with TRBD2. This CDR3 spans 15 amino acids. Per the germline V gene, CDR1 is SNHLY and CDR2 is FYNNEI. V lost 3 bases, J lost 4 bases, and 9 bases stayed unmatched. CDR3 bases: TGTGCCAGCAGTGAGGGTCTAGCGGAAGCGTACGAGCAGTACTTC. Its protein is CASSEGLAEAYEQYF.

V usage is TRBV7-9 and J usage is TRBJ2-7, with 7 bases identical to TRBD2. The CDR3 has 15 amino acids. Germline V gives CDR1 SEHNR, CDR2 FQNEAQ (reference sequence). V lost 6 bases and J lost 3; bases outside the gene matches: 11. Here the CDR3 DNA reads TGTGCCAGCAGTCCCGGAGCGGGGTTACGCTACGAGCAGTACTTC. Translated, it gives CASSPGAGLRYEQYF.

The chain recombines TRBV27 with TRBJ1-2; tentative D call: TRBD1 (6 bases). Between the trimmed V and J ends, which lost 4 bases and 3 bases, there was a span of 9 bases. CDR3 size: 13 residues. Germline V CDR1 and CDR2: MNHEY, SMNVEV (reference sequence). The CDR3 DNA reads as TGTGCCAGCAGTTCACAGGGTGACTATGGCTACACCTTC. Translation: CASSSQGDYGYTF.

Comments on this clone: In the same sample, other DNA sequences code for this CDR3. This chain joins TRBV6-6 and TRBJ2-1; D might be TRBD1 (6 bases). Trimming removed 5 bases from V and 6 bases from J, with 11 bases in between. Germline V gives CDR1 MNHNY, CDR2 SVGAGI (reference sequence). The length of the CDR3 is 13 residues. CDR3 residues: CASSTNRVNEQFF. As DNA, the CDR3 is TGTGCCAGCAGTACAAACAGGGTCAATGAGCAGTTCTTC.

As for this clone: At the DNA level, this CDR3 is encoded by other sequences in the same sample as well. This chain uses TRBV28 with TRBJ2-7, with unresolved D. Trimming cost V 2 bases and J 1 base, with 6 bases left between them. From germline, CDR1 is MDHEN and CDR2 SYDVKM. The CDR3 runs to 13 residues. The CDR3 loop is CASSLTSSYEQYF. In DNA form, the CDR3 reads TGTGCCAGCAGTTTAACCTCATCCTACGAGCAGTACTTC.

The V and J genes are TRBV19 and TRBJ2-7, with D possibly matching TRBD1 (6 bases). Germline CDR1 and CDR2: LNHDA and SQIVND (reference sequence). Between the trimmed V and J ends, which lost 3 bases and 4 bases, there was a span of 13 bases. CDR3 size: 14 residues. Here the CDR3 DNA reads TGTGCCAGTAGTATCCGGACAGATCGGTACGAGCAGTACTTC. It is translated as CASSIRTDRYEQYF.